Listed below are T cell receptor beta chains from one sample, sequenced in a study of cytomegalovirus exposure and HLA in healthy donors. TCRdb's table, derived via immunoSEQ multiplex PCR, lists solely in-frame clones and lacks some. The table includes 120,000 to 150,000 clones, 77% detected once. Source material: PBMCs. The receptors were sampled from a female donor in good health and CMV-seronegative. CDR3s include the opening cysteine and the closing phenylalanine or tryptophan. The order of the fields is V gene, CDR3 length, J gene, D gene, clone size, CDR3 DNA, CDR3 protein. A D gene is named only where the DNA matches it firmly. Clone size is given for some rows only: seen once, a few or many times, or a class if the clone is expanded.

v_call: TRBV2; cdr3_length: 12; j_call: TRBJ1-2; d_call: NA; clone_size: NA; cdr3_nt: TGTGCCAGCAGTCCAGAAAACTATGGCTACACCTTC; cdr3_aa: CASSPENYGYTF
v_call: TRBV5-8; cdr3_length: 14; j_call: TRBJ1-1; d_call: NA; clone_size: NA; cdr3_nt: TGTGCCAGCAGCTGGGGGGTGAAGAACACTGAAGCTTTCTTT; cdr3_aa: CASSWGVKNTEAFF
v_call: TRBV7-8; cdr3_length: 15; j_call: TRBJ2-1; d_call: TRBD1; clone_size: NA; cdr3_nt: TGTGCCAGCAGCTTAGCGGGACAGACCTACAATGAGCAGTTCTTC; cdr3_aa: CASSLAGQTYNEQFF
v_call: TRBV19; cdr3_length: 11; j_call: TRBJ1-1; d_call: NA; clone_size: NA; cdr3_nt: TGTGCCAGTAGTATAAACATCGAAGCTTTCTTT; cdr3_aa: CASSINIEAFF
v_call: TRBV7-3; cdr3_length: 15; j_call: TRBJ1-1; d_call: NA; clone_size: NA; cdr3_nt: TGTGCCAGCAGCCCTTTGAACCGGGACATTGGGGAAGCTTTCTTT; cdr3_aa: CASSPLNRDIGEAFF
v_call: TRBV10-1; cdr3_length: 18; j_call: TRBJ2-2; d_call: NA; clone_size: once; cdr3_nt: TGCGCCAGCAGTGTTCTCTCCGGGGGATACGCGAACACCGGGGAGCTGTTTTTT; cdr3_aa: CASSVLSGGYANTGELFF
v_call: TRBV6-6; cdr3_length: 16; j_call: TRBJ2-3; d_call: TRBD2; clone_size: NA; cdr3_nt: TGTGCCAGCAGTTACTCGACCGGACTAGTCCCAGATACGCAGTATTTT; cdr3_aa: CASSYSTGLVPDTQYF
v_call: TRBV27; cdr3_length: 15; j_call: TRBJ2-2; d_call: NA; clone_size: NA; cdr3_nt: TGTGCCAGCAGCCCCCGGGGGGCGGACACCGGGGAGCTGTTTTTT; cdr3_aa: CASSPRGADTGELFF
v_call: TRBV5-4; cdr3_length: 15; j_call: TRBJ1-1; d_call: TRBD1; clone_size: few; cdr3_nt: TGTGCCAGCAGCTCGAGGGACAGGTCTGAGGCTGAAGCTTTCTTT; cdr3_aa: CASSSRDRSEAEAFF
v_call: TRBV5-4; cdr3_length: 15; j_call: TRBJ2-2; d_call: TRBD2; clone_size: NA; cdr3_nt: TGTGCCAGCAGCCGGCCGGGACTAGACACCGGGGAGCTGTTTTTT; cdr3_aa: CASSRPGLDTGELFF
v_call: TRBV27; cdr3_length: 13; j_call: TRBJ2-1; d_call: TRBD2; clone_size: NA; cdr3_nt: TGTGCCAGCACCCAGCGGGGGCACAATGAGCAGTTCTTC; cdr3_aa: CASTQRGHNEQFF
v_call: TRBV27; cdr3_length: 15; j_call: TRBJ1-2; d_call: TRBD1; clone_size: NA; cdr3_nt: TGTGCCAGCAGGTCTGGACAGGGGGGAGGCTATGGCTACACCTTC; cdr3_aa: CASRSGQGGGYGYTF
v_call: TRBV11-3; cdr3_length: 15; j_call: TRBJ1-1; d_call: NA; clone_size: NA; cdr3_nt: TGTGCCAGCAGCTTGCCGACGGGACAACTTATTGAAGCTTTCTTT; cdr3_aa: CASSLPTGQLIEAFF
v_call: TRBV9; cdr3_length: 15; j_call: TRBJ2-7; d_call: NA; clone_size: NA; cdr3_nt: TGTGCCAGCAGCCCGGGACACGTGAGCTCCTACGAGCAGTACTTC; cdr3_aa: CASSPGHVSSYEQYF
v_call: TRBV30; cdr3_length: 13; j_call: TRBJ1-2; d_call: TRBD1; clone_size: few; cdr3_nt: TGTGCCTGGAGTACACGGACAGGCTATGGCTACACCTTC; cdr3_aa: CAWSTRTGYGYTF
v_call: TRBV28; cdr3_length: 15; j_call: TRBJ2-7; d_call: TRBD2; clone_size: NA; cdr3_nt: TGTGCCAGCAGTTTTGTGGGGACTAGCGGCTACGAGCAGTACTTC; cdr3_aa: CASSFVGTSGYEQYF
v_call: TRBV9; cdr3_length: 15; j_call: TRBJ1-1; d_call: TRBD1; clone_size: NA; cdr3_nt: TGTGCCAGCAGCGTAATCGGGACAGAGGGGGGTGAAGCTTTCTTT; cdr3_aa: CASSVIGTEGGEAFF
v_call: TRBV18; cdr3_length: 13; j_call: TRBJ1-2; d_call: NA; clone_size: NA; cdr3_nt: TGTGCCAGCTCACCCCAGGGCCTATATGGCTACACCTTC; cdr3_aa: CASSPQGLYGYTF
v_call: TRBV6-4; cdr3_length: 16; j_call: TRBJ2-1; d_call: TRBD2; clone_size: few; cdr3_nt: TGTGCCAGCAGCCCGGCCAGCGGGGGATCCTACAATGAGCAGTTCTTC; cdr3_aa: CASSPASGGSYNEQFF
v_call: TRBV4-1; cdr3_length: 18; j_call: TRBJ1-6; d_call: NA; clone_size: few; cdr3_nt: TGCGCCAGCAGCCAAGATCAGGGGCTAGGGCAATATAATTCACCCCTCCACTTT; cdr3_aa: CASSQDQGLGQYNSPLHF
v_call: TRBV13; cdr3_length: 13; j_call: TRBJ2-1; d_call: TRBD2; clone_size: few; cdr3_nt: TGTGCCAGCGGACTAGCGGGAGGGCATGAGCAGTTCTTC; cdr3_aa: CASGLAGGHEQFF
v_call: TRBV12-5; cdr3_length: 14; j_call: TRBJ2-5; d_call: TRBD2; clone_size: NA; cdr3_nt: TGTGCTAGTGGTTTGGTACGGGAGGGCCAGACCCAGTACTTC; cdr3_aa: CASGLVREGQTQYF
v_call: TRBV11-2; cdr3_length: 15; j_call: TRBJ2-1; d_call: TRBD1; clone_size: NA; cdr3_nt: TGTGCCAGCAGCCTTACGGGGACAGGGTCCAATGAGCAGTTCTTC; cdr3_aa: CASSLTGTGSNEQFF
v_call: TRBV5-4; cdr3_length: 15; j_call: TRBJ1-1; d_call: TRBD1; clone_size: NA; cdr3_nt: TGTGCCAGCAGCTTGGAAGGGGGCAGAAGTTCTGAAGCTTTCTTT; cdr3_aa: CASSLEGGRSSEAFF
v_call: TRBV9; cdr3_length: 15; j_call: TRBJ1-1; d_call: NA; clone_size: NA; cdr3_nt: TGTGGTGAAGAGGGGGGGCGGGCTGGTTTAACTGAAGCTTTCTTT; cdr3_aa: CGEEGGRAGLTEAFF
v_call: TRBV7-6; cdr3_length: 16; j_call: TRBJ2-1; d_call: NA; clone_size: NA; cdr3_nt: TGTGCCAGCAGCCGCGGACAGACCATAAGATACAATGAGCAGTTCTTC; cdr3_aa: CASSRGQTIRYNEQFF
v_call: TRBV19; cdr3_length: 16; j_call: TRBJ2-6; d_call: NA; clone_size: NA; cdr3_nt: TGTGCCAGTAGTATGGGGCAGGGATTTGGGGCCAACGTCCTGACTTTC; cdr3_aa: CASSMGQGFGANVLTF
v_call: TRBV2; cdr3_length: 14; j_call: TRBJ2-3; d_call: NA; clone_size: NA; cdr3_nt: TGTGCCAGCAGTGATCGCGGGGGCACAGATACGCAGTATTTT; cdr3_aa: CASSDRGGTDTQYF
v_call: TRBV6-5; cdr3_length: 14; j_call: TRBJ1-4; d_call: NA; clone_size: few; cdr3_nt: TGTGCCAGCAGTTCAGGCGCAACTAATGAAAAACTGTTTTTT; cdr3_aa: CASSSGATNEKLFF
v_call: TRBV9; cdr3_length: 21; j_call: TRBJ2-1; d_call: NA; clone_size: NA; cdr3_nt: TGTGCCAGCAGCGTAGCTACACCACACATCAACAGAGACAGAAACCTCAATGAGCAGTTCTTC; cdr3_aa: CASSVATPHINRDRNLNEQFF
v_call: TRBV29-1; cdr3_length: 13; j_call: TRBJ2-3; d_call: NA; clone_size: NA; cdr3_nt: TGCAGCGGGAGATATACGATCACAGATACGCAGTATTTT; cdr3_aa: CSGRYTITDTQYF
v_call: TRBV7-8; cdr3_length: 14; j_call: TRBJ1-1; d_call: NA; clone_size: NA; cdr3_nt: TGTGCCAGCAGCTTAGGACAGAAGAACACTGAAGCTTTCTTT; cdr3_aa: CASSLGQKNTEAFF
v_call: TRBV6-5; cdr3_length: 15; j_call: TRBJ2-5; d_call: NA; clone_size: few; cdr3_nt: TGTGCCAGCAGTTACACGACAGTGCCCCAAGAGACCCAGTACTTC; cdr3_aa: CASSYTTVPQETQYF
v_call: TRBV30; cdr3_length: 11; j_call: TRBJ1-1; d_call: NA; clone_size: NA; cdr3_nt: TGTGCCCGACAGCTTAACACTGAAGCTTTCTTT; cdr3_aa: CARQLNTEAFF
v_call: TRBV7-3; cdr3_length: 15; j_call: TRBJ2-7; d_call: NA; clone_size: NA; cdr3_nt: TGTGCCAGCAGCCTCTCGGAGGCGTTCGCCTACGAGCAGTACTTC; cdr3_aa: CASSLSEAFAYEQYF
v_call: TRBV2; cdr3_length: 11; j_call: TRBJ2-7; d_call: NA; clone_size: NA; cdr3_nt: TGTGCCAGCAGTGCCGTTGACGAGCAGTACTTC; cdr3_aa: CASSAVDEQYF
v_call: TRBV5-1; cdr3_length: 16; j_call: TRBJ2-7; d_call: TRBD1; clone_size: NA; cdr3_nt: TGCGCCAGCAGCTTGGGGCTGGACAGGGCCTCCTACGAGCAGTACTTC; cdr3_aa: CASSLGLDRASYEQYF
v_call: TRBV4-2; cdr3_length: 16; j_call: TRBJ1-3; d_call: TRBD1; clone_size: NA; cdr3_nt: TGTGCCAGCAGCCAGGAAGACAGGGGGCGGGTGGACACCATATATTTT; cdr3_aa: CASSQEDRGRVDTIYF
v_call: TRBV29-1; cdr3_length: 13; j_call: TRBJ1-2; d_call: TRBD1; clone_size: NA; cdr3_nt: TGCAGCGTTGTGGGGACAGGGAAGAATGGCTACACCTTC; cdr3_aa: CSVVGTGKNGYTF
v_call: TRBV9; cdr3_length: 13; j_call: TRBJ2-7; d_call: NA; clone_size: NA; cdr3_nt: TGTGCCAGCAGCCCGGGACATCGCGACGAGCAGTACTTC; cdr3_aa: CASSPGHRDEQYF
v_call: TRBV6-1; cdr3_length: 13; j_call: TRBJ2-7; d_call: NA; clone_size: NA; cdr3_nt: TGTGCCAGCAGTGAAGGTGAGGTAGGCGAGCAGTACTTC; cdr3_aa: CASSEGEVGEQYF
v_call: TRBV9; cdr3_length: 15; j_call: TRBJ1-4; d_call: NA; clone_size: NA; cdr3_nt: TGTGCCAGCAGCGTAGGAGTCACAACTAATGAAAAACTGTTTTTT; cdr3_aa: CASSVGVTTNEKLFF
v_call: TRBV2; cdr3_length: 13; j_call: TRBJ1-1; d_call: NA; clone_size: few; cdr3_nt: TGTGCCAGCAGACAGGAGAAGAACACTGAAGCTTTCTTT; cdr3_aa: CASRQEKNTEAFF
v_call: TRBV7-8; cdr3_length: 14; j_call: TRBJ2-5; d_call: NA; clone_size: NA; cdr3_nt: TGTGCCAGCAAGGAGCGGAGGGGCCAAGAGACCCAGTACTTC; cdr3_aa: CASKERRGQETQYF
v_call: TRBV11-2; cdr3_length: 14; j_call: TRBJ2-2; d_call: NA; clone_size: NA; cdr3_nt: TGTGCCAGCAGCTCTTATAGCGTTACCGGGGAGCTGTTTTTT; cdr3_aa: CASSSYSVTGELFF
v_call: TRBV2; cdr3_length: 14; j_call: TRBJ2-1; d_call: TRBD2; clone_size: NA; cdr3_nt: TGTGCCACTTCGGGACTAGCGGGAGGAGGTACCCAGTTCTTC; cdr3_aa: CATSGLAGGGTQFF
v_call: TRBV6-5; cdr3_length: 14; j_call: TRBJ1-1; d_call: TRBD1; clone_size: few; cdr3_nt: TGTGCCAGCATAGACAGGGGGCGGGACACTGAAGCTTTCTTT; cdr3_aa: CASIDRGRDTEAFF
v_call: TRBV19; cdr3_length: 14; j_call: TRBJ1-3; d_call: NA; clone_size: NA; cdr3_nt: TGTGCCAGTACGGCCACAGACTCTGGAAACACCATATATTTT; cdr3_aa: CASTATDSGNTIYF
v_call: TRBV28; cdr3_length: 17; j_call: TRBJ1-2; d_call: NA; clone_size: NA; cdr3_nt: TGTGCCAGCAGCCTACTTTCCCCTTTCGTCTATAACTATGGCTACACCTTC; cdr3_aa: CASSLLSPFVYNYGYTF
v_call: TRBV6-5; cdr3_length: 15; j_call: TRBJ2-1; d_call: TRBD1; clone_size: NA; cdr3_nt: TGTGCCAGCAGTTCCACGGGACAGGGCAGGAATGAGCAGTTCTTC; cdr3_aa: CASSSTGQGRNEQFF
v_call: TRBV7-9; cdr3_length: 14; j_call: TRBJ1-2; d_call: TRBD1; clone_size: NA; cdr3_nt: TGTGCCAGCAGCTTACCGGGACAGGGTGATGGCTACACCTTC; cdr3_aa: CASSLPGQGDGYTF
v_call: TRBV10-2; cdr3_length: 14; j_call: TRBJ1-2; d_call: TRBD1; clone_size: NA; cdr3_nt: TGCGCCAGCAGTGAGGACAGGGGGGGCTATGGCTACACCTTC; cdr3_aa: CASSEDRGGYGYTF
v_call: TRBV19; cdr3_length: 14; j_call: TRBJ1-6; d_call: NA; clone_size: NA; cdr3_nt: TGTGCCGTGGGGAGTGAACGGTATAATTCACCCCTCCACTTT; cdr3_aa: CAVGSERYNSPLHF
v_call: TRBV5-1; cdr3_length: 15; j_call: TRBJ1-4; d_call: NA; clone_size: NA; cdr3_nt: TGCGCCAGCAGCTTCGGAGGCCAAACCAATGAAAAACTGTTTTTT; cdr3_aa: CASSFGGQTNEKLFF